This is a list of T cell receptor beta chains from one sample in a study of immune evolution from preneoplasia to lung adenocarcinoma. Measured with immunoSEQ multiplex PCR; TCRdb has only the in-frame clones, and not every one. The sample includes about 8,000 clones, about 77% seen only once; the top ten take 7.4%. Sequencing was done on a sample of FFPE adjacent normal lung tissue. These TCRs come from an older person with lung adenocarcinoma. Both conserved end residues are trimmed from each CDR3.

CDR3aa	v_gene	j_gene
ATQGDENIQY	TRBV10-3	TRBJ2-4
ASSLYGDRVGYEQY	TRBV27	TRBJ2-7
ASSPSQSGAFQY	TRBV5-1	TRBJ2-3
ASREGVRGYT	TRBV28	TRBJ1-2
ASSQDNGGREY	TRBV4-1	TRBJ2-7
ASSLEGGRRNQPQH	TRBV11-3	TRBJ1-5
ASSPSGTSGETQY	TRBV7-3	TRBJ2-5
ASSVLQGSEAF	TRBV9	TRBJ1-1
ASSGLLSYEQY	TRBV2	TRBJ2-7
ASSPRAGSLIMNTEAF	TRBV7-3	TRBJ1-1
SVARDLNTEAF	TRBV29-1	TRBJ1-1
ASSAFRTPNYGYT	TRBV9	TRBJ1-2
ASSPDRGPEAF	TRBV11-2	TRBJ1-1
ASRTGSYGYT	TRBV5-1	TRBJ1-2
AWNDRRGALFTEAF	TRBV30	TRBJ1-1
ASSADRRGGNTIY	TRBV6-1	TRBJ1-3
ASSLEKGTLYEQY	TRBV11-2	TRBJ2-7
ASSEYYGYT	TRBV25-1	TRBJ1-2
ASSADTGNTIY	TRBV11-2	TRBJ1-3
ASTARPQSYEQY	TRBV19	TRBJ2-7
ASSGGQGNSPLH	TRBV7-9	TRBJ1-6
ASSQDRDGANYGYT	TRBV4-1	TRBJ1-2
ASSLRYREDGYT	TRBV18	TRBJ1-2